These 7 T cell receptor beta chains came from one sample sequenced in a study of blood T cell repertoires in COVID-19. Profiled with immunoSEQ multiplex PCR; TCRdb holds only in-frame clones, not every one. The sample yields roughly 310,000 clones, about nine tenths seen once. Sequenced sample: peripheral blood. The source is a woman younger than 45 with COVID-19, enrolled during active disease.

The J gene is TRBJ1-1, the V gene TRBV14; D is unclear. CDR1 SGHDN and CDR2 FVKESK come from the germline V gene. The CDR3 contains 13 residues. Trimming removed 4 bases at V and 0 bases at J, with 6 bases between. The CDR3 protein is CASSPRLNTEAFF. CDR3 nucleotides: TGTGCCAGCAGCCCTCGGTTGAACACTGAAGCTTTCTTT.

The rearrangement joins TRBV6-5 to TRBJ2-7; 9 bases are shared with TRBD1. Germline CDR1 reads MNHEY; CDR2 reads SVGAGI. J lost 1 base, V lost 4 bases, and 2 bases had no gene match. This CDR3 spans 14 amino acids. The CDR3 region has the DNA TGTGCCAGCAGTTGGGACAGGGTATCCTACGAGCAGTACTTC. It encodes CASSWDRVSYEQYF.

This chain joins TRBV9 and TRBJ1-1, with 9 positions matching TRBD1. Germline V CDR1 and CDR2: SGDLS, YYNGEE. This CDR3 spans 15 amino acids. V was clipped by 4 bases and J by 4 bases; unmatched bases: 8. CDR3 sequence (DNA): TGTGCCAGCAGCCCCTTACAGGGGGCAAGCACTGAAGCTTTCTTT. Its protein is CASSPLQGASTEAFF.

As for this clone: Other DNA sequences in this specimen translate into the identical CDR3. V gene TRBV19 combines with J gene TRBJ1-1; no clear D. The CDR3 runs 14 residues. Germline values: CDR1 LNHDA, CDR2 SQIVND (reference sequence). Trimming cost V 3 bases and J 1 base, with 9 bases left between them. The CDR3: CASSIRHPNTEAFF. DNA for the CDR3: TGTGCCAGTAGTATTAGACATCCGAACACTGAAGCTTTCTTT.

This clone has more than one count but fewer than ten. The J gene is TRBJ1-4, the V gene TRBV7-9, with 10 bases aligning to TRBD1. The CDR3 runs to 16 residues. Germline values: CDR1 SEHNR, CDR2 FQNEAQ (reference sequence). With V trimmed by 5 bases and J by 4 bases, 7 bases remained unmatched. CDR3 region: CASSIGTGAFNEKLFF. The CDR3 region has the DNA TGTGCCAGCAGCATCGGGACAGGGGCCTTTAATGAAAAACTGTTTTTT.

The rearrangement joins TRBV10-3 to TRBJ1-1; maybe TRBD1 (5 bases). Trimming removed 2 bases at V and 1 base at J, with 11 bases between. CDR1 and CDR2 from the germline V gene are ENHRY and SYGVKD. The CDR3 covers 15 residues. The CDR3 here is CAISETGVPNTEAFF. CDR3 DNA: TGTGCCATCAGTGAGACGGGGGTCCCGAACACTGAAGCTTTCTTT.

The rearrangement joins TRBV6-5 to TRBJ2-2; the D gene is possibly TRBD2 (6 bases). Germline CDR1 is MNHEY and CDR2 is SVGAGI. The germline V and J ends were trimmed by 6 bases and 5 bases, with 10 bases remaining between them. CDR3 length: 13 residues. The CDR3 spells CASRKTRTGELFF. CDR3 coding DNA: TGTGCCAGCAGGAAGACTAGGACCGGGGAGCTGTTTTTT.